This T cell receptor beta chain stems from a study of shared clonotypes between healthy human individuals (dated by TCRdb to 2018 to 2020). Study-level background: Three men and a couple of women, aged 18 to 49 years, made up the cohort. Per donor, three plates each were used for CD4 naive and CD4 memory, two for CD8 naive, and one for CD8 memory. The study deeply sequenced blood TCR repertoires of about 5 healthy adults to estimate repertoire size and the extent of clonotype sharing between individuals. Libraries were prepared and TCR repertoires were sequenced by different laboratories using diverse techniques, in order to increase sequencing depth and limit assay-specific biases. Per donor, leukapheresis produced somewhere between about 0.9 and 9.5 billion PBMCs. Overall study results and their limits: Naive subsets generally had larger estimated clonotype richness than memory subsets. Pairwise subsampling led to the expectation that sequencing depth would affect the degree of clonotype sharing among donors. The genetic and exposure-history diversity represented was limited by the small number of donors. When four donors were compared, the shared fraction of clonotypes was around 5% for naive CD4, 3.5% to 4% for naive CD8, 2.3% for memory CD4, and 0.35% to 0.5% for memory CD8. Higher generation probabilities were observed for clonotypes shared by all four sorted-subset donors than for non-shared clonotypes. Sampling was restricted to blood, and TCR repertoires in tissues likely differ from the TCR repertoires found in blood. Rarefaction of sorted-subset datasets indicated incomplete sequencing despite the large sequencing depth.

V sheds 0 bases and J sheds 0 bases, leaving 9 bases between their ends. The CDR1 and CDR2 encoded by the germline V gene are SGDLS and YYNGEE. The CDR3, cysteine through phenylalanine, is 15 amino acids long. The entry retains the CDR3 DNA only, 45 bases that are in frame from base 1. Of note for this clone: The specificity of this receptor is unknown. One base away there is no much larger clone; base qualities are not given.

Donors were healthy HIV-negative adults with no recently reported acute infections or vaccinations. Only Caucasian adults living in Nashville, Tennessee, USA were represented among the donors. CD4+ T cells were enriched through magnetic negative selection, after which naive cells were positively selected on CD45RA and the remaining negative fraction served as the memory subset. Blood was collected by leukapheresis, and PBMCs were isolated by Ficoll-Histopaque density gradient centrifugation and then cryopreserved in liquid nitrogen vapor phase. Analytical flow cytometry was used to check the purity and quantity of every magnetically sorted T cell population. Genomic DNA was isolated from every sorted fraction and measured by UV absorbance on a Nanodrop 2000c. Using the deep immunoSEQ assay, multiplex PCR amplified TCR CDR3 regions from genomic DNA. Genomic DNA extracted from each cell subset was distributed evenly over all wells of several immunoSEQ 96-well plates, and each plate served as one replicate. For sorted subsets, each replicate PCR was loaded with roughly 190 ng genomic DNA, equivalent to 25,000 to 30,000 T cell genomes. Purified libraries were quantified with a Qubit 3.0 fluorometer, sized on a Bioanalyzer 2100, and re-quantified with the KAPA Library Quantification kit. Every immunoSEQ 96-well plate was sequenced on a separate single-read 150-cycle Illumina NextSeq 550 flow cell. Turning to the authors' computational methods: The immunoSEQ output contained only junctional sequences without quality scores, so filtering could not match that applied to full-length reads. To assign V/J genes and CDR3, sequences were annotated using PyIR, a Python wrapper for IgBLAST v1.9, with IMGT germline references. Reads with weak V/J assignments (E-value above 1e-6), missing CDR3, stop codons, out-of-frame junctions, or ambiguous translated residues were removed. V3J clonotypes were defined by identical inferred V gene, J gene, and CDR3 amino acid sequence. The percentage overlap between two repertoires was calculated by dividing the number of shared unique clonotypes by the size of the smaller repertoire. RTK rarefaction, the Chao1 estimator, and Recon v2.1 estimates of unobserved clonotypes were used to assess repertoire richness. Generation probabilities for all TCRbeta clonotypes obtained by the gDNA method from a handful of donors were computed using OLGA. As stored in TCRdb, this immuneACCESS dataset retains in-frame rearrangements with V and J assigned. A fraction of the clones does not appear; measured against another copy, unresolved V genes explain less than half of the discrepancy, and the remainder lacks a known reason. The V and J calls and clone size come from that table; D and trimming were worked out from the DNA. A total of some 360,000 clones appear in this sample, around four fifths of them only once. Over 9.5% of the sample is in the top ten clones.

The origin of this receptor is a man younger than 40 in good health. Sample: memory CD4+ T cells sorted from blood. According to the study, the label for this sample's cell subset or site signals: CD45RA-negative fraction. The rearranged chain carries TRBV9 and TRBJ1-2; TRBD1 might be the D gene, on 5 matching bases. The DNA sequence is as follows: TGTGCCAGCAGCGTAGGAACGACAGCTAACTATGGCTACACCTTC. It is translated as CASSVGTTANYGYTF.